This is a list of T cell receptor beta chains from one sample in a study of shared clonotypes between healthy human individuals. The assay was immunoSEQ multiplex PCR, and TCRdb's table has in-frame clones only and misses some. Of 2,100,000 or so clones listed, roughly 95% are singletons. Sequences were obtained from naive CD4+ T cells sorted from blood. All receptors come from a man aged 18 to 35 in good health. The CDR3 runs from the conserved cysteine through the conserved F or W. D genes are given only for firm matches. A row's size may be missing; if present it is once, few, many or a size class.

CDR3aa: CASSPGGSNQPQHF; CDR3nt: TGTGCCAGCAGTCCCGGGGGGAGCAATCAGCCCCAGCATTTT; d_gene: .; v_gene: TRBV7-9; abundance: .; j_gene: TRBJ1-5
CDR3aa: CASSPRTGKSETQYF; CDR3nt: TGTGCCAGCAGCCCTAGGACAGGGAAGAGTGAGACCCAGTACTTC; d_gene: TRBD1; v_gene: TRBV9; abundance: .; j_gene: TRBJ2-5
CDR3aa: CASNEVRAVDGYTF; CDR3nt: TGTGCCAGCAATGAGGTCAGGGCCGTTGATGGCTACACCTTC; d_gene: .; v_gene: TRBV2; abundance: .; j_gene: TRBJ1-2
CDR3aa: CASSLRGTGDSPLHF; CDR3nt: TGCGCCAGCAGCTTGAGGGGGACAGGGGATTCACCCCTCCACTTT; d_gene: TRBD1; v_gene: TRBV5-1; abundance: .; j_gene: TRBJ1-6
CDR3aa: CASSSGGGGRGISEAFF; CDR3nt: TGTGCCAGCAGCTCCGGCGGAGGGGGCAGGGGTATTTCTGAAGCTTTCTTT; d_gene: TRBD1; v_gene: TRBV7-2; abundance: .; j_gene: TRBJ1-1
CDR3aa: CASSLIARSYEQYF; CDR3nt: TGTGCCAGCAGCTTAATAGCGCGCTCCTACGAGCAGTACTTC; d_gene: .; v_gene: TRBV11-2; abundance: once; j_gene: TRBJ2-7
CDR3aa: CASSVGGQTTEAFF; CDR3nt: TGCGCCAGCAGCGTAGGAGGACAGACCACTGAAGCTTTCTTT; d_gene: .; v_gene: TRBV5-1; abundance: .; j_gene: TRBJ1-1
CDR3aa: CASSLLTGGQHF; CDR3nt: TGTGCCAGCAGTTTACTGACAGGGGGGCAGCATTTT; d_gene: TRBD1; v_gene: TRBV28; abundance: .; j_gene: TRBJ1-5
CDR3aa: CAWTLTGITYEQYF; CDR3nt: TGTGCCTGGACCCTGACAGGGATTACCTACGAGCAGTACTTC; d_gene: TRBD1; v_gene: TRBV30; abundance: .; j_gene: TRBJ2-7
CDR3aa: CAWRAQGQPQHF; CDR3nt: TGTGCCTGGAGGGCCCAAGGTCAGCCCCAGCATTTT; d_gene: .; v_gene: TRBV30; abundance: few; j_gene: TRBJ1-5
CDR3aa: CSARMRGEAFF; CDR3nt: TGCAGTGCTAGAATGCGGGGTGAAGCTTTCTTT; d_gene: .; v_gene: TRBV20-1; abundance: .; j_gene: TRBJ1-1
CDR3aa: CASSSGLAGDTQYF; CDR3nt: TGTGCCAGCAGCTCGGGACTAGCGGGAGATACGCAGTATTTT; d_gene: TRBD2; v_gene: TRBV7-2; abundance: .; j_gene: TRBJ2-3
CDR3aa: CASSIQSSVQELFF; CDR3nt: TGTGCCAGTAGTATACAGTCTAGCGTTCAGGAGCTGTTTTTT; d_gene: .; v_gene: TRBV19; abundance: .; j_gene: TRBJ2-2
CDR3aa: CASSLYPEGSYEQYF; CDR3nt: TGCGCCAGCAGCTTGTACCCGGAAGGTTCCTACGAGCAGTACTTC; d_gene: .; v_gene: TRBV5-1; abundance: .; j_gene: TRBJ2-7
CDR3aa: CAWSTGVTYNSPLHF; CDR3nt: TGTGCCTGGAGTACAGGCGTTACCTATAATTCACCCCTCCACTTT; d_gene: .; v_gene: TRBV30; abundance: .; j_gene: TRBJ1-6
CDR3aa: CASSLSQGMAEQYF; CDR3nt: TGTGCCAGCAGCTTAAGTCAGGGAATGGCCGAGCAGTACTTC; d_gene: .; v_gene: TRBV7-2; abundance: .; j_gene: TRBJ2-7
CDR3aa: CASSLDMATDTQYF; CDR3nt: TGTGCCAGCAGCTTAGATATGGCGACGGATACGCAGTATTTT; d_gene: .; v_gene: TRBV11-2; abundance: .; j_gene: TRBJ2-3
CDR3aa: CASSLHGRSTDTQYF; CDR3nt: TGTGCCAGCAGCTTACACGGGAGAAGCACAGATACGCAGTATTTT; d_gene: .; v_gene: TRBV7-9; abundance: .; j_gene: TRBJ2-3
CDR3aa: CATRSGSPTYEQYF; CDR3nt: TGTGCCACACGGTCAGGGTCCCCGACCTACGAGCAGTACTTC; d_gene: .; v_gene: TRBV6-5; abundance: .; j_gene: TRBJ2-7
CDR3aa: CASSLTGGGNPEAFF; CDR3nt: TGTGCCAGCAGCTTAACAGGGGGAGGAAATCCTGAAGCTTTCTTT; d_gene: TRBD1; v_gene: TRBV5-6; abundance: .; j_gene: TRBJ1-1
CDR3aa: CASSVDEGEQYF; CDR3nt: TGTGCCAGCAGCGTAGACGAGGGCGAGCAGTACTTC; d_gene: .; v_gene: TRBV9; abundance: .; j_gene: TRBJ2-7
CDR3aa: CASTATGSGYTF; CDR3nt: TGCGCCAGCACAGCGACAGGGTCCGGCTACACCTTC; d_gene: TRBD1; v_gene: TRBV5-1; abundance: once; j_gene: TRBJ1-2
CDR3aa: CASSLMPPTLTEAFF; CDR3nt: TGTGCCAGCAGCTTAATGCCCCCGACGCTCACTGAAGCTTTCTTT; d_gene: .; v_gene: TRBV7-9; abundance: .; j_gene: TRBJ1-1
CDR3aa: CASSQVEAYEQYF; CDR3nt: TGCGCCAGCAGCCAAGTAGAGGCCTACGAGCAGTACTTC; d_gene: .; v_gene: TRBV4-1; abundance: .; j_gene: TRBJ2-7
CDR3aa: CAISESQGTEAFF; CDR3nt: TGTGCCATCAGTGAGTCTCAGGGCACTGAAGCTTTCTTT; d_gene: .; v_gene: TRBV10-3; abundance: .; j_gene: TRBJ1-1
CDR3aa: CASGGGQGNQPQHF; CDR3nt: TGTGCCAGCGGCGGTGGGCAGGGCAATCAGCCCCAGCATTTT; d_gene: .; v_gene: TRBV19; abundance: .; j_gene: TRBJ1-5
CDR3aa: CASFTSGQGPDTQYF; CDR3nt: TGTGCCAGCTTCACTTCGGGGCAGGGCCCAGATACGCAGTATTTT; d_gene: .; v_gene: TRBV6-5; abundance: .; j_gene: TRBJ2-3
CDR3aa: CASSFRSTQYF; CDR3nt: TGTGCCAGCAGTTTTAGATCAACCCAGTACTTC; d_gene: .; v_gene: TRBV28; abundance: .; j_gene: TRBJ2-5
CDR3aa: CASSQPFGGNNEQFF; CDR3nt: TGTGCCAGCAGCCAACCTTTTGGAGGGAACAATGAGCAGTTCTTC; d_gene: .; v_gene: TRBV5-4; abundance: .; j_gene: TRBJ2-1
CDR3aa: CASSETGSSGNTIYF; CDR3nt: TGTGCCAGCAGCGAGACAGGAAGCTCTGGAAACACCATATATTTT; d_gene: .; v_gene: TRBV5-6; abundance: .; j_gene: TRBJ1-3
CDR3aa: CAISENGDEQYF; CDR3nt: TGTGCCATCAGTGAAAATGGGGACGAGCAGTACTTC; d_gene: .; v_gene: TRBV10-3; abundance: .; j_gene: TRBJ2-7
CDR3aa: CASSLVPGGYTEAFF; CDR3nt: TGCGCCAGCAGCTTGGTGCCAGGGGGCTACACTGAAGCTTTCTTT; d_gene: TRBD1; v_gene: TRBV5-1; abundance: .; j_gene: TRBJ1-1
CDR3aa: CASSTGRAGYNEQFF; CDR3nt: TGTGCCAGCAGCACCGGGAGGGCGGGTTACAATGAGCAGTTCTTC; d_gene: TRBD2; v_gene: TRBV7-2; abundance: .; j_gene: TRBJ2-1
CDR3aa: CASRTGPTDTQYF; CDR3nt: TGTGCCTCCAGGACAGGGCCCACAGATACGCAGTATTTT; d_gene: TRBD1; v_gene: TRBV30; abundance: .; j_gene: TRBJ2-3
CDR3aa: CASSPPMTGVSVRGGYTF; CDR3nt: TGTGCCAGCTCACCCCCGATGACAGGGGTCTCGGTGAGAGGTGGCTACACCTTC; d_gene: TRBD1; v_gene: TRBV18; abundance: .; j_gene: TRBJ1-2
CDR3aa: CASSLTTLAYEQYF; CDR3nt: TGCGCCAGCAGCCTTACGACGTTAGCCTACGAGCAGTACTTC; d_gene: .; v_gene: TRBV4-1; abundance: .; j_gene: TRBJ2-7
CDR3aa: CAWIKGQLTYGYTF; CDR3nt: TGTGCCTGGATAAAGGGACAGTTAACCTATGGCTACACCTTC; d_gene: TRBD1; v_gene: TRBV30; abundance: .; j_gene: TRBJ1-2
CDR3aa: CASLGQGNSPLHF; CDR3nt: TGTGCCAGCCTTGGACAGGGGAATTCACCCCTCCACTTT; d_gene: TRBD1; v_gene: TRBV6-6; abundance: .; j_gene: TRBJ1-6
CDR3aa: CAISEGQGYYQPQHF; CDR3nt: TGTGCCATCAGTGAGGGACAGGGGTACTATCAGCCCCAGCATTTT; d_gene: TRBD1; v_gene: TRBV10-3; abundance: .; j_gene: TRBJ1-5
CDR3aa: CASSGSQVGHYTGELFF; CDR3nt: TGTGCCAGCAGTGGAAGCCAGGTGGGACACTACACCGGGGAGCTGTTTTTT; d_gene: .; v_gene: TRBV2; abundance: once; j_gene: TRBJ2-2
CDR3aa: CASIQDRGIGTEAFF; CDR3nt: TGTGCCAGCATCCAGGACCGGGGGATTGGCACTGAAGCTTTCTTT; d_gene: .; v_gene: TRBV6-5; abundance: .; j_gene: TRBJ1-1
CDR3aa: CASSEVVSSGTQYF; CDR3nt: TGTGCCAGCAGTGAAGTTGTTAGCAGTGGGACCCAGTACTTC; d_gene: .; v_gene: TRBV6-1; abundance: .; j_gene: TRBJ2-5
CDR3aa: CASSLLGTGETEAFF; CDR3nt: TGCGCCAGCAGCTTGCTGGGAACAGGAGAGACTGAAGCTTTCTTT; d_gene: .; v_gene: TRBV5-1; abundance: .; j_gene: TRBJ1-1
CDR3aa: CASVIKRGVTDTQYF; CDR3nt: TGTGCCAGCGTTATTAAAAGAGGGGTCACAGATACGCAGTATTTT; d_gene: .; v_gene: TRBV7-9; abundance: once; j_gene: TRBJ2-3
CDR3aa: CASRRTGETTEAFF; CDR3nt: TGTGCCAGCAGGCGGACAGGGGAGACCACTGAAGCTTTCTTT; d_gene: TRBD1; v_gene: TRBV6-6; abundance: .; j_gene: TRBJ1-1
CDR3aa: CASRRLAGEETQYF; CDR3nt: TGTGCCAGCAGACGCCTAGCGGGGGAAGAGACCCAGTACTTC; d_gene: TRBD2; v_gene: TRBV6-5; abundance: .; j_gene: TRBJ2-5
CDR3aa: CASSGGHASSYEQYF; CDR3nt: TGTGCCAGCAGCGGGGGGCACGCGAGCTCCTACGAGCAGTACTTC; d_gene: .; v_gene: TRBV21-1; abundance: .; j_gene: TRBJ2-7